The rows below give T cell receptor beta chains drawn from one sample of a study of identical twins. TCRdb processed the 5' RACE reads anew with MiXCR; each CDR3 protein has one entry. The sample has about 1.7 million distinct CDR3 sequences, about 31% seen once; the top ten hold more than 0.25%. Sample: cord blood. The receptor set was obtained from a newborn girl in good health. The CDR3 runs from the conserved cysteine through the conserved F or W. The order of the fields is CDR3 protein, CDR3 DNA, V gene, clone size, J gene, D gene. D genes are given only for firm matches. Clone size is shown for a subset of rows, as once, few, many or a class of expanded clone.

CDR3aa: CASRRQGSYNSPPHF; CDR3nt: TGTGCCAGCAGACGACAGGGGTCGTATAATTCACCCCCCCACTTT; v_gene: TRBV6-6; abundance: once; j_gene: TRBJ1-6; d_gene: TRBD1
CDR3aa: CASSFYRLEETQYF; CDR3nt: TGTGCCAGCAGTTTTTATAGACTCGAAGAGACCCAGTACTTC; v_gene: TRBV12-3/TRBV12-4; abundance: -; j_gene: TRBJ2-5; d_gene: -
CDR3aa: CSAAMTPKGEQYF; CDR3nt: TGCAGTGCTGCGATGACACCCAAGGGTGAGCAGTACTTC; v_gene: TRBV20-1; abundance: -; j_gene: TRBJ2-5; d_gene: -
CDR3aa: CSARPGTSDRELFF; CDR3nt: TGCAGTGCTAGGCCCGGGACTAGCGACCGGGAGCTGTTTTTT; v_gene: TRBV20-1; abundance: -; j_gene: TRBJ2-2; d_gene: TRBD2
CDR3aa: CAISVQGYTDTQYF; CDR3nt: TGTGCCATCAGCGTCCAGGGGTACACAGATACGCAGTATTTT; v_gene: TRBV10-3; abundance: -; j_gene: TRBJ2-3; d_gene: -
CDR3aa: CASSVGTVSNQPQHF; CDR3nt: TGTGCCAGCAGCGTAGGGACGGTTAGCAATCAGCCCCAGCATTTT; v_gene: TRBV9; abundance: -; j_gene: TRBJ1-5; d_gene: -
CDR3aa: CASSWRQGATEAFF; CDR3nt: TGTGCCAGCAGCTGGAGACAGGGAGCCACTGAAGCTTTCTTT; v_gene: TRBV9; abundance: few; j_gene: TRBJ1-1; d_gene: TRBD1
CDR3aa: CASSSPTSGVYNEQFF; CDR3nt: TGTGCCAGCAGTTCCCCGACTAGCGGGGTGTACAATGAGCAGTTCTTC; v_gene: TRBV6-2/TRBV6-3; abundance: few; j_gene: TRBJ2-1; d_gene: TRBD2
CDR3aa: CASSDHDSSGANVLTF; CDR3nt: TGTGCCAGCAGTGATCACGACAGCTCTGGGGCCAACGTCCTGACTTTC; v_gene: TRBV25-1; abundance: -; j_gene: TRBJ2-6; d_gene: -
CDR3aa: CASSPDGTKNIQYF; CDR3nt: TGTGCCAGCAGCCCCGACGGTACCAAAAACATTCAGTACTTC; v_gene: TRBV11-2; abundance: -; j_gene: TRBJ2-4; d_gene: -
CDR3aa: CASSVLTGGNQPQHF; CDR3nt: TGTGCCAGCAGTGTCCTTACAGGGGGCAATCAGCCCCAGCATTTT; v_gene: TRBV28; abundance: few; j_gene: TRBJ1-5; d_gene: TRBD1
CDR3aa: CASSVRDSDSPLHF; CDR3nt: TGTGCCAGCAGTGTGAGGGACAGTGATTCACCCCTCCACTTT; v_gene: TRBV2; abundance: few; j_gene: TRBJ1-6; d_gene: TRBD1
CDR3aa: CASSSWDTPNTEAFF; CDR3nt: TGTGCCAGCAGTTCTTGGGACACCCCGAACACTGAAGCTTTCTTT; v_gene: TRBV27; abundance: few; j_gene: TRBJ1-1; d_gene: -
CDR3aa: CASSYPRGCGYEQFF; CDR3nt: TGTGCCAGCAGTTACCCTAGAGGGTGCGGATACGAGCAGTTCTTC; v_gene: TRBV6-7; abundance: -; j_gene: TRBJ2-1; d_gene: -
CDR3aa: CASSLEREAGDTEAFF; CDR3nt: TGCGCCAGCAGCTTGGAGCGCGAGGCGGGGGACACTGAAGCTTTCTTT; v_gene: TRBV5-1; abundance: few; j_gene: TRBJ1-1; d_gene: -
CDR3aa: CASSLGRLGETQYF; CDR3nt: TGCGCCAGCAGCTTGGGACGGTTAGGAGAGACCCAGTACTTC; v_gene: TRBV5-1; abundance: -; j_gene: TRBJ2-5; d_gene: -
CDR3aa: CASSPRENQETQYF; CDR3nt: TGTGCCAGTAGTCCCAGGGAAAACCAAGAGACCCAGTACTTC; v_gene: TRBV19; abundance: -; j_gene: TRBJ2-5; d_gene: -
CDR3aa: CSAGTGAETQYF; CDR3nt: TGCAGTGCAGGGACAGGGGCAGAGACCCAGTACTTC; v_gene: TRBV20-1; abundance: -; j_gene: TRBJ2-5; d_gene: TRBD1
CDR3aa: CSASETGDNQPQHF; CDR3nt: TGCAGTGCTAGTGAGACAGGGGACAATCAGCCCCAGCATTTT; v_gene: TRBV20-1; abundance: few; j_gene: TRBJ1-5; d_gene: TRBD1
CDR3aa: CASSQRVGTGNTGELFF; CDR3nt: TGTGCCAGCAGCCAACGAGTGGGGACAGGGAACACCGGGGAGCTGTTTTTT; v_gene: TRBV5-5; abundance: -; j_gene: TRBJ2-2; d_gene: TRBD1
CDR3aa: CASSFAGTPYEQYF; CDR3nt: TGTGCCAGCAGTTTCGCCGGGACACCTTACGAGCAGTACTTC; v_gene: TRBV27; abundance: few; j_gene: TRBJ2-7; d_gene: -
CDR3aa: CASSLVPYRVESYEQYF; CDR3nt: TGTGCCAGCAGCTTGGTCCCTTACAGGGTTGAAAGCTACGAGCAGTACTTC; v_gene: TRBV5-6; abundance: few; j_gene: TRBJ2-7; d_gene: -
CDR3aa: CASSLSGSPYNEQYF; CDR3nt: TGCGCCAGCAGCTTGTCCGGGAGCCCCTACAATGAGCAGTACTTC; v_gene: TRBV5-1; abundance: -; j_gene: TRBJ2-7; d_gene: -
CDR3aa: CASLSGGAGETQYF; CDR3nt: TGTGCCAGCCTCAGCGGGGGGGCCGGAGAGACCCAGTACTTC; v_gene: TRBV7-2; abundance: -; j_gene: TRBJ2-5; d_gene: TRBD2
CDR3aa: CASSARQDGSGNTIYF; CDR3nt: TGTGCCAGCAGTGCCCGACAGGACGGCTCTGGAAACACCATATATTTT; v_gene: TRBV25-1; abundance: -; j_gene: TRBJ1-3; d_gene: -
CDR3aa: CASSQGSGNGYTF; CDR3nt: TGTGCCAGCAGCCAAGGATCAGGGAATGGCTACACCTTC; v_gene: TRBV3-1; abundance: -; j_gene: TRBJ1-2; d_gene: -
CDR3aa: CAISEEGQSTDTQYF; CDR3nt: TGTGCCATCAGTGAGGAGGGGCAGTCCACAGATACGCAGTATTTT; v_gene: TRBV10-3; abundance: few; j_gene: TRBJ2-3; d_gene: -
CDR3aa: CASSQALRAGGQETQYF; CDR3nt: TGTGCCAGCAGCCAAGCCCTCAGGGCGGGGGGGCAAGAGACCCAGTACTTC; v_gene: TRBV3-1; abundance: -; j_gene: TRBJ2-5; d_gene: TRBD2
CDR3aa: CSVRDGYTEAFF; CDR3nt: TGCAGCGTACGGGACGGATACACTGAAGCTTTCTTT; v_gene: TRBV29-1; abundance: -; j_gene: TRBJ1-1; d_gene: -
CDR3aa: CSASDSGQGALNTEAFF; CDR3nt: TGCAGTGCTAGTGACTCCGGACAGGGGGCCTTGAACACTGAAGCTTTCTTT; v_gene: TRBV20-1; abundance: -; j_gene: TRBJ1-1; d_gene: TRBD1
CDR3aa: CASSLTSFSYNEQFF; CDR3nt: TGCGCCAGCAGCCTGACTAGTTTCTCCTACAATGAGCAGTTCTTC; v_gene: TRBV5-1; abundance: -; j_gene: TRBJ2-1; d_gene: -